The entry below describes one TCR beta chain. Antigen unknown. This sample was taken from a study of OX40 agonist ivuxolimab in advanced cancers. For the study at large: Dose-escalation patients' cancers were hepatocellular carcinoma, melanoma, renal cell or head and neck cancer. Averaging roughly 60 years in age, with a range of about 23 to 79, the cohort was about 86% male. Study-level findings and limits: More expanded clones were found, on average, in CD8+ than in CD4+ T cells. Both blood CD4+ and CD8+ T cells showed clonal growth by week 6 at 0.1 to 3.0 mg/kg.

Method: immunoSEQ multiplex PCR; TCRdb's copy keeps in-frame clones and lacks some. Among about 77,000 clones, around 86% were seen once, and the ten largest hold roughly 0.7%. The receptor's source is an adult with an advanced solid tumor such as melanoma, head and neck, liver or kidney cancer. The sample here was CD4+ or CD8+ T cells sorted from blood, taken in a trial of the OX40 agonist ivuxolimab.

CDR3 DNA: TGTGCCAGTAGTATAGGGGTAGCGGGGAGCCTAATGTCGGATACGCAGTATTTT. Translating it yields CASSIGVAGSLMSDTQYF. The V and J genes are TRBV19 and TRBJ2-3, with TRBD2 matching over 8 bases. CDR1 is LNHDA, CDR2 SQIVND, per germline (reference sequence). The CDR3 is 18 residues long. With V trimmed by 1 base and J by 6 bases, 15 bases remained unmatched.